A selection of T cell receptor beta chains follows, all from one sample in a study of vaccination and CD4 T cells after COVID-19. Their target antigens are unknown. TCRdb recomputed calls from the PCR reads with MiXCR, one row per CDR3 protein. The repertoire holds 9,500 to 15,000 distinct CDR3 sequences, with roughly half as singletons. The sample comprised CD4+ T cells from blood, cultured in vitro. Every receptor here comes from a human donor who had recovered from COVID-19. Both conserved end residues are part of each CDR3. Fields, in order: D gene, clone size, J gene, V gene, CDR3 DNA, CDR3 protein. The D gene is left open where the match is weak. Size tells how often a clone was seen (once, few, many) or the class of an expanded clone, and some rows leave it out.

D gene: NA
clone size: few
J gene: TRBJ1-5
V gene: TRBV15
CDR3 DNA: TGTGCCACCAGCAGAGGGGACGGTCGGGCTCAGCCCCAGCATTTT
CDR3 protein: CATSRGDGRAQPQHF

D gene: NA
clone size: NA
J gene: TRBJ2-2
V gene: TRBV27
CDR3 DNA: TGTGCCAGCAGTTTAATGGGGGGCACCGGGGAGCTGTTTTTT
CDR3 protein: CASSLMGGTGELFF

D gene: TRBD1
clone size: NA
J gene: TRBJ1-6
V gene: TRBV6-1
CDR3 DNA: TGTGCCAGCAAGGGGGACAGCAGATATAATTCACCCCTCCACTTT
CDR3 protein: CASKGDSRYNSPLHF

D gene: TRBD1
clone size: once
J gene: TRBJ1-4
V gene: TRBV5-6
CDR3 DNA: TGTGCCAGCAGCTCCCCGGGACAGAGAAGGGAAAAACTGTTTTTT
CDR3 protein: CASSSPGQRREKLFF

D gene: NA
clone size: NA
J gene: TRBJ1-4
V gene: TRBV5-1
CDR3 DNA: TGCGCCAGCAGCTTACAACAGGGTAATGAAAAACTGTTTTTT
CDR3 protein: CASSLQQGNEKLFF

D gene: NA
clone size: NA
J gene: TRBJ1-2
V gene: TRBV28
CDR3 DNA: TGTGCCAGCAGTTTCAGGGGTTTAGGTGGCTACACCTTC
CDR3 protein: CASSFRGLGGYTF

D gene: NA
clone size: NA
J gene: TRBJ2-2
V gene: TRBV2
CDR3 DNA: TGTGCCGGAGAGACGGCACGCACCGGGGAGCTGTTTTTT
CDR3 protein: CAGETARTGELFF

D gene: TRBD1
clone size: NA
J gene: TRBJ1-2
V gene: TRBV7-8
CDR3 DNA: TGTGCCAGCAGCGACCGGACAGGGCCTGACTACACCTTC
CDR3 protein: CASSDRTGPDYTF

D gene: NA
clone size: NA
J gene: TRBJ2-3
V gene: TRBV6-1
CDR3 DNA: TGTGCCAGCAGACGAGTCACAGATACGCAGTATTTT
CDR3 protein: CASRRVTDTQYF

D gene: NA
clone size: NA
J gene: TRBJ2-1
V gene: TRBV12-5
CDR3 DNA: TGTGCTAGTGGTTTCGGAGGGGGGGGCCACAATGAGCAGTTCTTC
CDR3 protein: CASGFGGGGHNEQFF

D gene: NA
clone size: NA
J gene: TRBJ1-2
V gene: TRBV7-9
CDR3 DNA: TGTGCCAGCAGCTTGTGGAATACCGGTGACTATGGCTACACCTTC
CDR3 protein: CASSLWNTGDYGYTF

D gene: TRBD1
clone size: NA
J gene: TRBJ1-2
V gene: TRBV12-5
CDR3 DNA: TGTGCTAGTGGTTTATGTAAATCTGGGACAGAATGCTATGGCTACACCTTC
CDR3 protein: CASGLCKSGTECYGYTF

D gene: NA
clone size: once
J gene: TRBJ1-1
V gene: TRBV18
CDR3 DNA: TGTGCCAGCACACCGGGACACCTTACGAACACTGAAGCTTTCTTT
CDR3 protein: CASTPGHLTNTEAFF

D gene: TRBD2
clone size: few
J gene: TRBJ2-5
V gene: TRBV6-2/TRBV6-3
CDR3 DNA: TGTGCCAGCAGACCATTCCCCCTGGCGGGGGGCAACCAAGAGACCCAGTACTTC
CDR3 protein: CASRPFPLAGGNQETQYF

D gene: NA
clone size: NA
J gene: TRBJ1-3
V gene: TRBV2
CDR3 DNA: TGTGCCAGCAGAGAGGGATGGACTGGAAACACCATATATTTT
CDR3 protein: CASREGWTGNTIYF

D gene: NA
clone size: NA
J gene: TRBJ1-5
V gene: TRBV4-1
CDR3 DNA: TGCGCCAGCAGCCAAGATCGTGGCGGGACGAGCAATCAGCCCCAGCATTTT
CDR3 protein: CASSQDRGGTSNQPQHF

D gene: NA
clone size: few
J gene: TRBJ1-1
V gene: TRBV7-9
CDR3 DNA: TGTGCCAGCAGCTTGGGTCCAGGGGTAGACACTGAAGCTTTCTTT
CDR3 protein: CASSLGPGVDTEAFF

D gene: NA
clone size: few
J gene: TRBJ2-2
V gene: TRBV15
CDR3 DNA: TGTGCCACCAGCCCCGACGACCCTTTAGGAAGGACCGGGGAGCTGTTTTTT
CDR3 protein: CATSPDDPLGRTGELFF

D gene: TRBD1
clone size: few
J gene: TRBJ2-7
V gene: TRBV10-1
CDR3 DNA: TGCGCCAGCTCTGACGGGACAGGGTTTGGTCCCTACGAGCAGTACTTC
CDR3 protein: CASSDGTGFGPYEQYF

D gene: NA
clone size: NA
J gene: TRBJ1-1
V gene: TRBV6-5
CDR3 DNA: TGTGCCAGCAGTTACTCGCGGTTCGGCAGGACGACCCAGACTGAAGCTTTCTTT
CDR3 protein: CASSYSRFGRTTQTEAFF

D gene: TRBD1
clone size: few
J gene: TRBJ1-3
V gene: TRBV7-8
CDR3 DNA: TGTGCCAGCAGCTTAGTTCTTGGACAGGGAGGAAACACCATATATTTT
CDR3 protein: CASSLVLGQGGNTIYF

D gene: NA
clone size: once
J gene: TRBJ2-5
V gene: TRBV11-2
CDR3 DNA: TGTGCCAGCAGCTTAGGGCTCGGACAGATCCAAGAGACCCAGTACTTC
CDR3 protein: CASSLGLGQIQETQYF

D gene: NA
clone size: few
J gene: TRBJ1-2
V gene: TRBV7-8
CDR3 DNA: TGTGCCAGCAGCCTCACCGACGGCCCCTATGGCTACACCTTC
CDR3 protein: CASSLTDGPYGYTF

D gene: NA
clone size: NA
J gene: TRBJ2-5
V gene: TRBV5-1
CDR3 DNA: TGCGCCAGCAGCTTGGTACTGTCCGGGGCGGGGGCTCAGGTACGCCCCCCAGAGACCCAGTACTTC
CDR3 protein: CASSLVLSGAGAQVRPPETQYF

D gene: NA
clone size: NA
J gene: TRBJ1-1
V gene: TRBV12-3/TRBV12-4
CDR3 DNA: TGTGCCAGCAGTCGAGAGAGGCCTACTGAAGCTTTCTTT
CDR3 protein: CASSRERPTEAFF

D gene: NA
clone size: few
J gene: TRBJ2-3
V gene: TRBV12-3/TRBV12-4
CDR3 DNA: TGTGCCAGCAGTTGGATGACAGATACGCAGTATTTT
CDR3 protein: CASSWMTDTQYF

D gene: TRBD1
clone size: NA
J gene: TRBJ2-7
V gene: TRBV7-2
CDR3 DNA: TGTGCCAGCAACGGACAGGCCAGCGAGCAGTACTTC
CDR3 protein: CASNGQASEQYF

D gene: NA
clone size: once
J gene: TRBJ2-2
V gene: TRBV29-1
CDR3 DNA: TGCAGCGTTGGATCGAACACCGGGGAGCTGTTTTTT
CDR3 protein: CSVGSNTGELFF

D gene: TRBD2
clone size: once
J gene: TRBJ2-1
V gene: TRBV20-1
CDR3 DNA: TGCAGTGCTAGAGATACGGCGGGGGTTTTGGCCTACAATGAGCAGTTCTTC
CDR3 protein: CSARDTAGVLAYNEQFF

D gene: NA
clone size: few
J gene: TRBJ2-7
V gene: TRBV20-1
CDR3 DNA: TGCAGTGCTAGGGACCTGAGGAAGACCTACGAGCAGTACTTC
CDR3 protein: CSARDLRKTYEQYF

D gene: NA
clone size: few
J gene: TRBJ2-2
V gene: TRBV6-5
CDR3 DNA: TGTGCCAGCAGTTACCCCCAGACAGGCACCGGGGAGCTGTTTTTT
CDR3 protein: CASSYPQTGTGELFF

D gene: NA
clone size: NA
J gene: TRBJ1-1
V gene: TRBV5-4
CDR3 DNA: TGTGCCAGCAGCCCGACCCTGGGCTTAGGGCACACTGAAGCTTTCTTT
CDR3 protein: CASSPTLGLGHTEAFF

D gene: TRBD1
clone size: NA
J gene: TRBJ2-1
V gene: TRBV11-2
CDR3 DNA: TGTGCCAGCGCCAACAGCCGACAGGGGCTTAACAATGAGCAGTTCTTC
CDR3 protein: CASANSRQGLNNEQFF

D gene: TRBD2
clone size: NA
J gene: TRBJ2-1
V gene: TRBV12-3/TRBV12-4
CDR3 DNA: TGTGCCAGCAGTTTCGGGCGGGGGGGCGTCTCCTACAATGAGCAGTTCTTC
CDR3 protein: CASSFGRGGVSYNEQFF

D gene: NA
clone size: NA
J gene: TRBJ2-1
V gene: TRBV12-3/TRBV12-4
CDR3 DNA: TGTGCCAGCAGTTTAGGGCCCCCCGGGAATGAGCAGTTCTTC
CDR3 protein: CASSLGPPGNEQFF

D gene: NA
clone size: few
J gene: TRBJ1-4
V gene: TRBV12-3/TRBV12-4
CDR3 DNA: TGTGCCAGCCGTCGGGAGGAAAAACTGTTTTTT
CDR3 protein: CASRREEKLFF

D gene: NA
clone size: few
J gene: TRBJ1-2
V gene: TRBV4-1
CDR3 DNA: TGCGCCAGCAGCCGCCGAAGGGACTATGGCTACACCTTC
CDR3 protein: CASSRRRDYGYTF

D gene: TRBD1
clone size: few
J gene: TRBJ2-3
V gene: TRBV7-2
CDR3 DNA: TGTGCCAGCAGCTGGGACAGGGGGTCAGATACGCAGTATTTT
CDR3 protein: CASSWDRGSDTQYF

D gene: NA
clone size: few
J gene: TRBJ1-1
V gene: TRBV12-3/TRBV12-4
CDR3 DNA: TGTGCCAGCAGCCCCGACGAGGGGTCTGAAGCTTTCTTT
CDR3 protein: CASSPDEGSEAFF

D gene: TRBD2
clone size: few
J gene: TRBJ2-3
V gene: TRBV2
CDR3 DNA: TGTGCCAGCAGTGCACGAGCGGGGGGGCGAACAGATACGCAGTATTTT
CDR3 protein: CASSARAGGRTDTQYF

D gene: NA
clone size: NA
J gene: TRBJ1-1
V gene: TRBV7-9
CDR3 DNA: TGTGCCAGCAGCTTAGAGGAGAACACTGAAGCTTTCTTT
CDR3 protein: CASSLEENTEAFF